The 29 T cell receptor beta chains given below trace back to one sample, sequenced in a study of T-cell reconstitution after alpha-beta-depleted transplantation in children. During its preparation, the TCRbeta library received unique molecular identifiers. TCRdb re-analysed the PCR reads in MiXCR, keeping a single row per CDR3 protein. The table lists approximately 110,000 distinct CDR3 sequences, under 30% of them singletons, with about 10% in the top ten. This material consisted of PBMCs, mostly from graft donor cells, taken 180 days after TCRalphabeta/CD19-depleted stem cell transplant. The receptors here all came from a male patient aged 2-15 years who had a stem cell transplant for chronic granulomatous disease, so the T cells may come from the graft donor.

This clonotype was seen a single time. A much larger clone differs from this one at a single base, so this may be a read error. The rearrangement links TRBV20-1 to TRBJ1-1; tentatively, D is TRBD1 (5 bases). The CDR3 runs 10 residues. Per the germline V gene, CDR1 is DFQATT and CDR2 is SNEGSKA (reference sequence). The CDR3 DNA sequence: TGCGGTGCGGGGCCCACACGGGCTTTCTTT. Translating it yields CGAGPTRAFF.

The V call is TRBV6-2 or TRBV6-3, the J call TRBJ2-7; possible D gene TRBD1, 5 bases. The V gene's germline CDR1 is MNHEY and CDR2 SVGEGT. The CDR3 spans 13 residues. Trimming took 5 bases from V and 5 from J, leaving 13 bases between them. The CDR3 here is CASSQGIGDEQYF. As DNA, the CDR3 is TGTGCCAGCAGTCAGGGTATTGGCGACGAGCAGTACTTC.

This clonotype was recorded at least ten times. The J gene is TRBJ2-1, the V gene TRBV20-1; 10 nucleotides match TRBD2. The CDR3 consists of 18 residues. V shed 2 bases and J 2 bases; nucleotides not matched to a gene: 12. Germline CDR1 and CDR2: DFQATT and SNEGSKA (reference sequence). This chain's CDR3 is CSARSRLAGKAAYNEQFF. CDR3 bases: TGCAGTGCTAGATCCCGACTAGCGGGCAAAGCCGCCTACAATGAGCAGTTCTTC.

V usage is TRBV5-5 and J usage is TRBJ2-7, with 9 bases that match TRBD1. V lost 5 bases and J lost 5; bases outside the gene matches: 17. In germline, CDR1 is SGHKS, CDR2 YYEKEE (reference sequence). The length of the CDR3 is 17 residues. This chain's CDR3 is CASSMGQGASLLDEQYF. The CDR3 nucleotides read TGTGCCAGCAGTATGGGACAGGGCGCTTCTTTACTGGACGAGCAGTACTTC.

The chain employs TRBV20-1 and TRBJ2-7; 11 nucleotides line up with TRBD1. Trimming at V came to 0 bases and at J to 1 base, leaving 5 bases not matched to a gene. The CDR3 spans 16 residues. CDR1 and CDR2 (germline): DFQATT, SNEGSKA (reference sequence). The chain's CDR3 is CSARDGQGARSYEQYF. CDR3 nucleotide sequence: TGCAGTGCTAGAGACGGACAGGGGGCGCGGTCCTACGAGCAGTACTTC.

This chain connects TRBV9 to TRBJ2-3, with D uncertain. V lost 0 bases and J lost 3, with 11 bases in between. Germline CDR1 reads SGDLS; CDR2 reads YYNGEE. The CDR3 consists of 15 residues. The CDR3 DNA sequence: TGTGCCAGCAGCGTAGCTGGGGATGAGACAGATACGCAGTATTTT. Its protein product is CASSVAGDETDTQYF.

This clonotype was recorded a few times. The chain joins TRBV7-2 to TRBJ2-1; 14 bases are shared with TRBD2. The germline CDR1 and CDR2 sequences are SGHTA and FQGNSA. The CDR3 runs 16 residues. V shed 7 bases and J 8 bases; nucleotides not matched to a gene: 10. The CDR3 DNA follows: TGTGCCAGCACCCGATCTGGGACTAGCGGGAGTTATGAGCAGTTCTTC. Amino acids: CASTRSGTSGSYEQFF.

In this sample, this clonotype turned up many times. CDR3 bases: TGTGCCAGCAGTTTAGCGACGAAAACCTACGAGCAGTACTTC. This codes for CASSLATKTYEQYF. The gene calls are TRBV12-3 or TRBV12-4 and TRBJ2-7; unclear D gene. The CDR3 spans 14 residues. With 0 bases removed from V and 2 bases from J, the gap between germline ends came to 8 bases.

V and J are TRBV19 and TRBJ2-7, with a tentative D call TRBD1 (6 bases). CDR1 LNHDA and CDR2 SQIVND come from the germline V gene (reference sequence). Trimming pared 6 bases from V and 3 bases from J, leaving 18 bases between. This CDR3 is 15 amino acids long. CDR3 DNA: TGTGCCAGTAGAAGCAGGACAGCCAACGACTACGAGCAGTACTTC. Amino acids: CASRSRTANDYEQYF.

This clonotype is a singleton in its sample. The chain joins TRBV7-7 to TRBJ2-2, with D perhaps matching TRBD1 (6 bases). V was pared by 5 bases and J by 5 bases, with 12 bases between. Germline V lookup: CDR1 SSHAT, CDR2 FNYEAQ (reference sequence). The CDR3 covers 14 residues. The CDR3 loop is CASSQIGQTGELFF. The DNA for the CDR3 is TGTGCCAGCAGCCAAATAGGACAGACCGGGGAGCTGTTTTTT.

This clonotype has a single count. The rearrangement joins TRBV7-2 to TRBJ2-7; the match to TRBD2 covers 12 bases. Germline V gives CDR1 SGHTA, CDR2 FQGNSA. V gave up 4 bases and J gave up 3 bases; unmatched junction bases: 7. The CDR3 has 16 residues. DNA for the CDR3: TGTGCCAGCAGCTCGGACCCGACTAGCGGGGGCTACGAGCAGTACTTC. It translates to CASSSDPTSGGYEQYF.

This clonotype was counted ten times or more. The V gene is TRBV5-5, the J gene TRBJ1-4; 8 bases are shared with TRBD1. The CDR3 runs 13 residues. In germline, CDR1 is SGHKS, CDR2 YYEKEE (reference sequence). V lost 4 bases, J lost 10 bases, and 6 bases stayed unmatched. The CDR3 is CASSVDREGKLFF. CDR3 sequence (DNA): TGTGCCAGCAGCGTGGACAGGGAGGGAAAACTGTTTTTT. Using reference TRBV5-5 and TRBJ1-4 for the parts outside the CDR3, the full variable domain is DAGVTQSPTHLIKTRGQQVTLRCSPISGHKSVSWYQQVLGQGPQFIFQYYEKEERGRGNFPDRFSARQFPNYSSELNVNALLLGDSALYLCASSVDREGKLFFGSGTQLSVL.

This clonotype was seen many times. The CDR3 protein is CSVARSASTDTQYF. CDR3 nucleotide sequence: TGCAGCGTTGCTAGATCTGCGAGCACAGATACGCAGTATTTT. The rearrangement links TRBV29-1 to TRBJ2-3; no definite D call. Germline V lookup: CDR1 SQVTM, CDR2 ANQGSEA. The germline V and J ends were trimmed by 4 bases and 0 bases, with 11 bases remaining between them. The CDR3 extends over 14 amino acids.

This clonotype has only a few counts. The chain recombines TRBV7-2 with TRBJ1-1; D might be TRBD1 (5 bases). This CDR3 has 13 residues. Trimming took 1 base from V and 5 from J, leaving 8 bases between them. Germline assignment: CDR1 SGHTA and CDR2 FQGNSA. The CDR3 nucleotides are TGTGCCAGCAGCTTAGGCAGGGCTACTGAAGCTTTCTTT. Its translation is CASSLGRATEAFF.

This clonotype has more than one count but fewer than ten. This chain uses TRBV6-5 with TRBJ2-1; 9 positions match TRBD2. The CDR3 is made up of 15 amino acids. Germline V gene lookup returns CDR1 MNHEY and CDR2 SVGAGI. The trim removed 1 base at V and 8 bases at J, leaving 6 bases unmatched. For the CDR3, the DNA is TGTGCCAGCAGTTACTGGGCGGGAGGGCTAGATGAGCAGTTCTTC. This translates into CASSYWAGGLDEQFF.

This chain links TRBV12-3 or TRBV12-4 with TRBJ1-1; a weak D match, TRBD1 (5 bases). This CDR3 is 11 amino acids long. The ends were cut back, 7 bases at V and 10 bases at J, with 13 bases in the middle. CDR3 nucleotide sequence: TGTGCCAGCACCTTAGGGGCGGGAGCTTTCTTT. Translation gives CASTLGAGAFF.

The gene calls are TRBV20-1 and TRBJ2-5, with 8 bases fitting TRBD2. CDR1 is DFQATT, CDR2 SNEGSKA, per germline (reference sequence). This CDR3 comprises 12 residues. With 6 bases clipped from V and 7 bases from J, the junction kept 7 bases outside the gene matches. The CDR3 nucleotides are TGCAGTGCCAAGTCGCGGGGGGTGACCCAGTACTTC. This translates into CSAKSRGVTQYF.

The V gene is TRBV7-3, the J gene TRBJ2-3, with D hard to call. The germline V gene encodes CDR1 SGHTA and CDR2 FQGTGA. The CDR3 length is 15 residues. V lost 3 bases, J lost 1 base, and 11 bases lay in between. CDR3 protein: CASSFGSVGTDTQYF. In DNA form, the CDR3 reads TGTGCCAGCAGCTTCGGAAGTGTTGGCACAGATACGCAGTATTTT.

This clonotype was found a few times. V is TRBV10-1 and J is TRBJ1-1; D is unclear. Germline CDR1 reads WNHNN; CDR2 reads SYGVQD (reference sequence). This CDR3 spans 13 amino acids. V was cut by 5 bases and J by 6 bases, with 13 bases left in between. DNA of the CDR3: TGCGCCAGCAGTTATGATCCGGGCTCTGAAGCTTTCTTT. Its translation: CASSYDPGSEAFF.

This clonotype has just a few counts. CDR3 DNA: TGTGCCAGCAGTGAATCGTACCAACTTGCCCTGACAGACTATGGCTACACCTTC. It specifies CASSESYQLALTDYGYTF. The chain carries TRBV25-1 and TRBJ1-2; D is perhaps TRBD1 (5 bases). The germline CDR1 and CDR2 sequences are MGHDK and SYGVNS. The CDR3 runs to 18 residues. Between the trimmed V and J ends, which lost 1 base and 3 bases, there was a span of 21 bases.

This clonotype came up a few times. This chain uses TRBV29-1 with TRBJ2-7, with TRBD1 as a possible D gene (7 bases). V lost 4 bases to trimming and J lost 1 base, with 11 bases between them. CDR1 is SQVTM, CDR2 ANQGSEA, per germline. The length of the CDR3 is 13 residues. The CDR3 region is CSVVQGGSYEQYF. The CDR3 nucleotides are TGCAGCGTTGTTCAGGGGGGATCCTACGAGCAGTACTTC.

The CDR3 nucleotides are TGTGCCAGCAGGGCCGACGGAGCGGGGAATGAGCAGTTCTTC. Its translation is CASRADGAGNEQFF. The chain uses TRBV6-4 and TRBJ2-1; TRBD2 aligns across 7 bases. The trim removed 6 bases at V and 7 bases at J, leaving 9 bases unmatched. Germline V lookup: CDR1 MRHNA, CDR2 SNTAGT. The CDR3 has 14 residues.

As concerns this clonotype: The junction departs from the called germline gene at one end, perhaps through a read error. The CDR3 here is CASSYQDRGLRANGLTF. The DNA for the CDR3 is TGTGCCAGCAGCTACCAAGACAGGGGGTTAAGGGCCAACGGCCTGACTTTC. The chain links TRBV11-2 to TRBJ2-6, with 9 bases fitting TRBD1. Germline CDR1 and CDR2: SGHAT and FQNNGV. The CDR3 covers 17 residues.

This clonotype was counted at least ten times. The rearrangement uses TRBV27 and TRBJ2-2, with a possible D match to TRBD1 (5 bases). This CDR3 has 17 residues. The germline V gene encodes CDR1 MNHEY and CDR2 SMNVEV (reference sequence). V lost 6 bases and J 1 base, leaving 18 bases between the germline ends. As DNA, the CDR3 is TGTGCCAGCAGCCTTCTCGGCCAGGGTATGAACACCGGGGAGCTGTTTTTT. Translation: CASSLLGQGMNTGELFF.

This clonotype has at least ten counts. The chain couples TRBV27 to TRBJ1-5, with TRBD1 as a possible D gene (5 bases). The CDR3 length is 16 residues. The ends were cut back, 3 bases at V and 4 bases at J, with 16 bases in the middle. Germline assignment: CDR1 MNHEY and CDR2 SMNVEV (reference sequence). The CDR3, as DNA: TGTGCCAGCAGTTTTAGGGCAGGGTGGAGTAATCAGCCCCAGCATTTT. Protein product: CASSFRAGWSNQPQHF.

This clonotype was seen more than once but under ten times. This chain uses TRBV28 with TRBJ2-2, with a tentative D call TRBD1 (6 bases). The CDR3 runs to 15 residues. V was pared by 6 bases and J by 1 base, with 12 bases between. Germline CDR1 reads MDHEN; CDR2 reads SYDVKM. The CDR3, as DNA: TGTGCCAGCAGACCGACAGGCCTGAACACCGGGGAGCTGTTTTTT. Amino acids: CASRPTGLNTGELFF. Complete variable domain (other parts from reference TRBV28 and TRBJ2-2): DVKVTQSSRYLVKRTGEKVFLECVQDMDHENMFWYRQDPGLGLRLIYFSYDVKMKEKGDIPEGYSVSREKKERFSLILESASTNQTSMYLCASRPTGLNTGELFFGEGSRLTVL.

This clonotype was observed a few times. The chain combines TRBV7-2 with TRBJ2-7, with 10 nucleotides matching TRBD2. The germline CDR1 and CDR2 sequences are SGHTA and FQGNSA. The CDR3 consists of 16 residues. With V trimmed by 2 bases and J by 2 bases, 6 bases remained unmatched. In DNA, the CDR3 is TGTGCCAGCAGCTTAAGGCTAGCGGGAGACCCCTACGAGCAGTACTTC. This gives the protein CASSLRLAGDPYEQYF.

The chain is built from TRBV29-1 and TRBJ2-2; D remains unclear. This CDR3 has 14 residues. V lost 5 bases, J lost 3 bases, and 13 bases lay in between. Per germline, CDR1 SQVTM and CDR2 ANQGSEA. The CDR3, as DNA: TGCAGCGTTCAGGCCTCCTTGTACACCGGGGAGCTGTTTTTT. As protein: CSVQASLYTGELFF.

The gene calls are TRBV6-5 and TRBJ1-5; TRBD1 matches at 7 bases. This CDR3 is built from 15 residues. Trimming took 0 bases from V and 2 from J; bases not matched to a gene: 1. Per the germline V gene, CDR1 is MNHEY and CDR2 is SVGAGI. The CDR3 nucleotides read TGTGCCAGCAGTTACTCGGGGACAGGCAATCAGCCCCAGCATTTT. This codes for CASSYSGTGNQPQHF.